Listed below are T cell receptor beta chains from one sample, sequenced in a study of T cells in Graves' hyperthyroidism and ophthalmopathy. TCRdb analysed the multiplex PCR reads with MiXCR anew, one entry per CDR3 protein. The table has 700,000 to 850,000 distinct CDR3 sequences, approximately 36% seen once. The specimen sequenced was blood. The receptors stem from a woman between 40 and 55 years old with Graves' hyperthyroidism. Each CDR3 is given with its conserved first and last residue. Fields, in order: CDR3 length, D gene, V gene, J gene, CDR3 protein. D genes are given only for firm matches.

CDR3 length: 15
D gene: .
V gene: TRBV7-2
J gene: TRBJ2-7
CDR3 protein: CASSALRVGPYEQYF

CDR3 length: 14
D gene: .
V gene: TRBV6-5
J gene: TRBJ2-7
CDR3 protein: CASSYSGIPYEQYF

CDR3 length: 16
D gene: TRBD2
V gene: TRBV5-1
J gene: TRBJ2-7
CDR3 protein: CASSLSPGLAGEEQYF

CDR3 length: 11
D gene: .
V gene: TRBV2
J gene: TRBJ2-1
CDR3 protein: CAAAQRGEQFF

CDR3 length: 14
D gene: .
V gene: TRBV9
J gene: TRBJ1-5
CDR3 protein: CASSAGTHNQPQHF

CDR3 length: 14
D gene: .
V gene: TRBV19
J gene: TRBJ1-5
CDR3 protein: CASTMVGIGQPQHF

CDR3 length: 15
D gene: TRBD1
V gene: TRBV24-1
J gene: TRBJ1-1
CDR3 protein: CATSEGQGWNTEAFF

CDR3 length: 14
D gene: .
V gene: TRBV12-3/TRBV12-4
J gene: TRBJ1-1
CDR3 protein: CASRMPNKGAEAFF

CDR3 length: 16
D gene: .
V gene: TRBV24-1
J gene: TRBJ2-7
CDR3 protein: CASSDLPGLGSYEQYF

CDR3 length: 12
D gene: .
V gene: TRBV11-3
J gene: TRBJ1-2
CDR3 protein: CASSLDVTGYTF

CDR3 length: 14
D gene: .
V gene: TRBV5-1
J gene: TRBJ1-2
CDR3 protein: CASSFRQGEDGYTF

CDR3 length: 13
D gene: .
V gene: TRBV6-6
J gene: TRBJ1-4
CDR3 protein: CASSYRGNEKLFF

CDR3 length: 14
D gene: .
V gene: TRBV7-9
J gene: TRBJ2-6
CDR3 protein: CASSKVTGANVLTF

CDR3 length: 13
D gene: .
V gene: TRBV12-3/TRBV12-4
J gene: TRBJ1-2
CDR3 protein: CASSPRTAYGYTF

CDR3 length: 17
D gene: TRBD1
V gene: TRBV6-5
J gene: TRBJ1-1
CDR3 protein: CASSFQLDRVTDTEAFF

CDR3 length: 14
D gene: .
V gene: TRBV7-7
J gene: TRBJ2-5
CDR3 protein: CASSSAVPQETQYF

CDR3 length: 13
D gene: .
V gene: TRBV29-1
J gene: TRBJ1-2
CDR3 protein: CSVETVDNYGYTF

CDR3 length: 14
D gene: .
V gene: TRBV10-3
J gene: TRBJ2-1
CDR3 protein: CAITQGMNSREQFF

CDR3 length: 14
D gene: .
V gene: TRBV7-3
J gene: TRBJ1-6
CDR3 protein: CASRREGYNSPLHF

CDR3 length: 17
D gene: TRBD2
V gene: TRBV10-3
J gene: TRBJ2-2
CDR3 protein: CAISGTSGGPNTGELFF

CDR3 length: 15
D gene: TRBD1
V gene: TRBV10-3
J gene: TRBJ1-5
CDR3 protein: CAISEGRDRDQPQHF

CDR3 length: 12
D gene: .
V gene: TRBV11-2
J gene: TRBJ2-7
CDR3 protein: CASSAGEYEQYF

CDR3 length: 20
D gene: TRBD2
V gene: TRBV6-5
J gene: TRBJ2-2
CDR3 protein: CASSSKPMRGLAANTGELFF

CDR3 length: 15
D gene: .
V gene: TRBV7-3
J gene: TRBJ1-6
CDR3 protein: CASSFRDGRNSPLHF

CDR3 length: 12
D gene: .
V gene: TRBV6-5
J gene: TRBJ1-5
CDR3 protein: CASGRPNQPQHF

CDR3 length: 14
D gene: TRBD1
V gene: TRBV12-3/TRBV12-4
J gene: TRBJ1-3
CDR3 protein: CASHWTGGGNTIYF

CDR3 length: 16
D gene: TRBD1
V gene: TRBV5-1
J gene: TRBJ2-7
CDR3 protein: CASSSYGQGVSYEQYF

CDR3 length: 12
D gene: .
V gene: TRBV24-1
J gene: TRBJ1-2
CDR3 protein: CATSEAMHGYTF

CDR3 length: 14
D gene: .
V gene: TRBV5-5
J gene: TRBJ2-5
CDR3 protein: CASSLQDALRAQYF

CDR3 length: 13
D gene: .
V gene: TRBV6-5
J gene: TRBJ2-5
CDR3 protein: CASSSGLIETQYF

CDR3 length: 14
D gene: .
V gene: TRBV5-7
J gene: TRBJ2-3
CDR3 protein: CASSWASLGDTQYF

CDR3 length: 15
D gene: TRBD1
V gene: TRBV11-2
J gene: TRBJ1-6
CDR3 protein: CASSPMGQPNSPLHF

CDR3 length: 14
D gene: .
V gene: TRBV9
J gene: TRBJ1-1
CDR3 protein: CASSFDRLNTEAFF

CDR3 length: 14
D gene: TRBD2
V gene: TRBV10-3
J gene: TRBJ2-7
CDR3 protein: CAITTTSGSYEQYF

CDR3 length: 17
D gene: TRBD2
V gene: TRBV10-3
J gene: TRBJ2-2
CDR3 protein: CAISESAGRANTGELFF

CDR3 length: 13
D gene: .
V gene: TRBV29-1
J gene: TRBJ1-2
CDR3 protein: CSVEGQDSDGYTF

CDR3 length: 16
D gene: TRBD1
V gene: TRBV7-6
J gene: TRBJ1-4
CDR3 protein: CASSKGEIRGREKLFF

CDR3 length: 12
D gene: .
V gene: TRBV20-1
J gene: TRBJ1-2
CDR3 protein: CSAPSVRYGYTF

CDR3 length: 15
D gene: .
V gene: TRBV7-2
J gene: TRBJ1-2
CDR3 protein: CASSRNRQVNYGYTF

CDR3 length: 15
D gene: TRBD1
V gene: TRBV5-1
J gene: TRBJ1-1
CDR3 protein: CASRAPGTVDTEAFF

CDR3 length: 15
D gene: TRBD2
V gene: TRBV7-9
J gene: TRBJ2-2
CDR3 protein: CASSSMGLLTGELFF

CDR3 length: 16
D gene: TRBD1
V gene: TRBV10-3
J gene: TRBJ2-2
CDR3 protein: CAISESEGDRDGELFF

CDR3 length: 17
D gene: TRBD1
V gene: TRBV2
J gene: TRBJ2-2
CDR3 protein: CATSGVGDRVNTGELFF

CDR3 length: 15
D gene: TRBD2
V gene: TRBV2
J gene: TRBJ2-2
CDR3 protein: CASNAGTRTTGELFF